The T cell receptor beta chain under discussion was sequenced for a study of Graves' ophthalmopathy and Graves' hyperthyroidism. Amplified TCR beta CDR3 regions were obtained using RNA transcripts as template. In the first round, RT-PCR was carried out with HTBI primers, and a multiplex PCR formed the second round. Via MiXCR, TCRdb re-called the multiplex PCR reads, giving one row per CDR3 protein. The sample consists of 200,000 to 250,000 distinct CDR3 sequences, 45% of them appearing once. The PBMCs used were ones drawn from approximately 9.9 ml of fresh peripheral blood. The V segment lost 6 bases and the J segment 5 bases; nucleotides outside the gene matches: 6. This CDR3 has 12 residues. CDR1 is SQVTM, CDR2 ANQGSEA, per germline. This clonotype was seen more than once but under ten times.

The clonotype comes from an adult man with Graves' ophthalmopathy. The rearrangement joins TRBV29-1 to TRBJ1-2; 7 positions match TRBD1. The specimen was peripheral blood. The CDR3 nucleotides read TGCAGCGTGCCCGGGACAGCTTATGGCTACACCTTC. Translation gives CSVPGTAYGYTF.